The sequence of this T cell receptor (beta chain) was determined in a study of technical replicates of blood from four donors. CDR3 length: 13 amino acids. V gave up 5 bases and J gave up 10 bases; unmatched junction bases: 9. The germline CDR1 and CDR2 sequences are MNHEY and SMNVEV (reference sequence). Some clones are missing from TCRdb's copy, which holds only in-frame ones; the method was immunoSEQ multiplex PCR. The sample lists about 82,000 clones, about 91% occurring once. This receptor was identified in a human donor in good health. The sequencing input was T cells isolated from PBMCs. The V call is TRBV27, the J call TRBJ1-1; TRBD1 matches 8 bases. In DNA, the CDR3 is TGTGCCAGCAGTGTGGGACAGGCCTCTTTAGCTTTCTTT. It translates to CASSVGQASLAFF.